A selection of T cell receptor beta chains follows, all from one sample in a study of PD-1 blockade in mismatch repair-deficient tumors. TCRdb's table, derived via immunoSEQ multiplex PCR, lists solely in-frame clones and lacks some. Here the sample spans tens of thousands of clones, about 80% being singletons. This specimen consisted of peripheral blood, obtained 4 weeks after starting pembrolizumab. Every receptor here comes from an adult with mismatch repair-deficient cancer. Both conserved end residues are part of each CDR3. A D gene is named only where the DNA matches it firmly. Size tells how often a clone was seen (once, few, many) or the class of an expanded clone, and some rows leave it out.

v_call: TRBV5-1; j_call: TRBJ2-1; d_call: TRBD2; clone_size: once; cdr3_length: 14; cdr3_aa: CASSQGLAGDEQFF; cdr3_nt: TGCGCCAGCAGCCAAGGACTAGCGGGAGATGAGCAGTTCTTC
v_call: TRBV30; j_call: TRBJ2-7; d_call: -; clone_size: -; cdr3_length: 16; cdr3_aa: CAWSVPQGRRPYEQYF; cdr3_nt: TGTGCCTGGAGTGTCCCTCAAGGGCGGAGACCCTACGAGCAGTACTTC
v_call: TRBV6-1; j_call: TRBJ2-6; d_call: TRBD1; clone_size: -; cdr3_length: 18; cdr3_aa: CASSAPGQTLSGANVLTF; cdr3_nt: TGTGCCAGCAGTGCGCCGGGACAGACCTTATCTGGGGCCAACGTCCTGACTTTC
v_call: TRBV27; j_call: TRBJ1-1; d_call: -; clone_size: -; cdr3_length: 14; cdr3_aa: CASSLVGPNTEAFF; cdr3_nt: TGTGCCAGCAGTTTAGTGGGACCCAACACTGAAGCTTTCTTT
v_call: TRBV2; j_call: TRBJ2-3; d_call: -; clone_size: -; cdr3_length: 17; cdr3_aa: CASRGGGEGPSTDTQYF; cdr3_nt: TGTGCCAGCAGGGGAGGGGGTGAGGGCCCTAGCACAGATACGCAGTATTTT
v_call: TRBV9; j_call: TRBJ2-5; d_call: TRBD2; clone_size: -; cdr3_length: 17; cdr3_aa: CASSVDGRTSGQETQYF; cdr3_nt: TGTGCCAGCAGCGTAGATGGGAGGACTAGCGGACAAGAGACCCAGTACTTC
v_call: TRBV4-2; j_call: TRBJ2-2; d_call: TRBD2; clone_size: -; cdr3_length: 17; cdr3_aa: CASSPRLAGLNTGELFF; cdr3_nt: TGTGCCAGCAGCCCAAGGCTAGCGGGTCTCAACACCGGGGAGCTGTTTTTT
v_call: TRBV4-1; j_call: TRBJ2-2; d_call: -; clone_size: few; cdr3_length: 14; cdr3_aa: CASSQDSNTGELFF; cdr3_nt: TGCGCCAGCAGCCAAGATTCGAACACCGGGGAGCTGTTTTTT
v_call: TRBV7-9; j_call: TRBJ2-2; d_call: -; clone_size: few; cdr3_length: 13; cdr3_aa: CASRGMGIGELFF; cdr3_nt: TGTGCCAGCAGAGGGATGGGGATCGGGGAGCTGTTTTTT
v_call: TRBV5-1; j_call: TRBJ1-1; d_call: TRBD1; clone_size: once; cdr3_length: 15; cdr3_aa: CASSLATGLNTEAFF; cdr3_nt: TGCGCCAGCAGCTTGGCGACAGGGCTAAACACTGAAGCTTTCTTT
v_call: TRBV11-3; j_call: TRBJ2-5; d_call: -; clone_size: -; cdr3_length: 15; cdr3_aa: CASSKGRTYQETQYF; cdr3_nt: TGTGCCAGCAGCAAGGGACGGACGTACCAAGAGACCCAGTACTTC
v_call: TRBV5-6; j_call: TRBJ2-3; d_call: TRBD2; clone_size: -; cdr3_length: 16; cdr3_aa: CASSLVVSSGSDTQYF; cdr3_nt: TGTGCCAGCAGCTTGGTGGTGTCTAGCGGGAGTGATACGCAGTATTTT
v_call: TRBV11-1; j_call: TRBJ1-2; d_call: -; clone_size: once; cdr3_length: 12; cdr3_aa: CASSLRGAGYTF; cdr3_nt: TGTGCCAGCAGCTTAAGAGGAGCTGGCTACACCTTC
v_call: TRBV30; j_call: TRBJ2-3; d_call: TRBD2; clone_size: few; cdr3_length: 18; cdr3_aa: CAWSTGLAGGINTDTQYF; cdr3_nt: TGTGCCTGGAGCACCGGACTAGCGGGAGGTATTAACACAGATACGCAGTATTTT
v_call: TRBV5-5; j_call: TRBJ1-4; d_call: TRBD1; clone_size: -; cdr3_length: 15; cdr3_aa: CASSLLGDRDEKLFF; cdr3_nt: TGTGCCAGCAGCTTGTTAGGGGACAGGGATGAAAAACTGTTTTTT
v_call: TRBV7-2; j_call: TRBJ2-7; d_call: -; clone_size: -; cdr3_length: 13; cdr3_aa: CASESRNSYEQYF; cdr3_nt: TGTGCCAGCGAAAGCAGGAATTCCTACGAGCAGTACTTC
v_call: TRBV2; j_call: TRBJ2-2; d_call: TRBD2; clone_size: -; cdr3_length: 15; cdr3_aa: CASKGVAGRTGELFF; cdr3_nt: TGTGCCAGCAAGGGCGTAGCGGGACGAACCGGGGAGCTGTTTTTT